One TCR beta chain is described in this entry. This entry is derived from a study of shared clonotypes between healthy human individuals. Naivety among CD8 cells was defined by CD45RO negativity and positive CCR7 selection, thereby excluding terminally differentiated effector memory CD45RA+ cells. Germline-derived CDR1 and CDR2 are LNHDA and SQIVND (reference sequence). The CDR3 sequence is 15 residues long. V gave up 4 bases and J gave up 0 bases, with 9 bases separating them. Method: immunoSEQ multiplex PCR; TCRdb's copy keeps in-frame clones and lacks some. The sample has about 700,000 clones, approximately 90% seen once; the top ten hold approximately 24%.

This clonotype was sampled from a man aged 30-40 years in good health. Sample: naive CD8+ T cells sorted from blood. The chain combines TRBV19 with TRBJ1-4; perhaps TRBD1 as D (5 bases). The CDR3 region has the DNA TGTGCCAGTAGTACTCGGGGGGCAACTAATGAAAAACTGTTTTTT. It codes for CASSTRGATNEKLFF.